Listed below are T cell receptor beta chains from one sample, sequenced in a study of T cells in Graves' hyperthyroidism and ophthalmopathy. TCRdb re-derived calls from the multiplex PCR reads in MiXCR, one entry per CDR3 protein. Altogether about 600,000 distinct CDR3 sequences are present, 16% being singletons, with the ten largest covering less than 3.5%. The sequenced material came from blood. Receptors were obtained from a middle-aged woman with Graves' ophthalmopathy. Both conserved end residues are part of each CDR3. The D gene is left open where the match is weak. The size field is filled for only some rows; it gives once, few, many or a size class.

V gene: TRBV7-9
clone size: NA
J gene: TRBJ2-6
D gene: NA
CDR3 protein: CASGQEGGAGANVLTF
CDR3 DNA: TGTGCCAGCGGCCAAGAGGGGGGAGCTGGGGCCAACGTCCTGACTTTC

V gene: TRBV27
clone size: many
J gene: TRBJ1-5
D gene: NA
CDR3 protein: CASSARLGENQPQHF
CDR3 DNA: TGTGCCAGCAGTGCAAGGCTAGGGGAGAATCAGCCCCAGCATTTT

V gene: TRBV20-1
clone size: many
J gene: TRBJ2-3
D gene: TRBD2
CDR3 protein: CSAFLAGGRDTQYF
CDR3 DNA: TGCAGTGCTTTTCTAGCGGGAGGACGAGATACGCAGTATTTT

V gene: TRBV28
clone size: many
J gene: TRBJ2-5
D gene: NA
CDR3 protein: CASSESQETQYF
CDR3 DNA: TGTGCCAGCAGTGAATCTCAAGAGACCCAGTACTTC

V gene: TRBV28
clone size: NA
J gene: TRBJ2-7
D gene: TRBD2
CDR3 protein: CASTPSKASGSYEQYF
CDR3 DNA: TGTGCCAGCACCCCCTCCAAGGCTAGCGGGAGCTACGAGCAGTACTTC

V gene: TRBV30
clone size: many
J gene: TRBJ2-3
D gene: NA
CDR3 protein: CASIASSTDTQYF
CDR3 DNA: TGTGCCTCCATAGCGTCTAGCACAGATACGCAGTATTTT

V gene: TRBV7-8
clone size: many
J gene: TRBJ1-1
D gene: NA
CDR3 protein: CASSLRAGLRTEAFF
CDR3 DNA: TGTGCCAGCAGCTTAAGGGCAGGGTTGAGGACTGAAGCTTTCTTT

V gene: TRBV6-1
clone size: many
J gene: TRBJ2-5
D gene: NA
CDR3 protein: CAGGRSGGGETQYF
CDR3 DNA: TGTGCCGGTGGGAGGAGCGGAGGCGGAGAGACCCAGTACTTC

V gene: TRBV2
clone size: NA
J gene: TRBJ2-3
D gene: NA
CDR3 protein: CASSDIDTQYF
CDR3 DNA: TGTGCCAGCAGTGACATAGATACGCAGTATTTT

V gene: TRBV7-9
clone size: NA
J gene: TRBJ1-3
D gene: NA
CDR3 protein: CASRPGGTTGNTIYF
CDR3 DNA: TGTGCCAGCAGGCCGGGTGGGACGACTGGAAACACCATATATTTT

V gene: TRBV2
clone size: many
J gene: TRBJ2-3
D gene: TRBD2
CDR3 protein: CASKRISGSSDTQYF
CDR3 DNA: TGTGCCAGCAAACGAATTAGCGGGAGCTCAGATACGCAGTATTTT

V gene: TRBV28
clone size: many
J gene: TRBJ2-7
D gene: NA
CDR3 protein: CASLMGTPPYEQYF
CDR3 DNA: TGTGCCAGCTTGATGGGGACTCCCCCCTACGAGCAGTACTTC

V gene: TRBV2
clone size: many
J gene: TRBJ2-5
D gene: TRBD2
CDR3 protein: CASSGERGDETQYF
CDR3 DNA: TGTGCCAGCAGTGGCGAGCGGGGGGATGAGACCCAGTACTTC

V gene: TRBV5-1
clone size: many
J gene: TRBJ2-1
D gene: TRBD2
CDR3 protein: CASRQDGGFIEQFF
CDR3 DNA: TGCGCCAGCAGGCAGGACGGGGGGTTTATTGAGCAGTTCTTC

V gene: TRBV28
clone size: many
J gene: TRBJ2-7
D gene: TRBD1
CDR3 protein: CASSLDRVPREQYF
CDR3 DNA: TGTGCCAGCAGTTTAGACAGGGTCCCTCGCGAGCAGTACTTC

V gene: TRBV7-2
clone size: many
J gene: TRBJ2-1
D gene: NA
CDR3 protein: CASTKASRNYNEQFF
CDR3 DNA: TGTGCCAGCACCAAAGCGTCTCGGAACTACAATGAGCAGTTCTTC

V gene: TRBV6-5
clone size: few
J gene: TRBJ2-5
D gene: NA
CDR3 protein: CASSYSTSLYQETQYF
CDR3 DNA: TGTGCCAGCAGTTACTCGACCTCACTGTACCAAGAGACCCAGTACTTC

V gene: TRBV18
clone size: many
J gene: TRBJ2-3
D gene: NA
CDR3 protein: CASSPTAGRTDTQYF
CDR3 DNA: TGTGCCAGCTCACCAACTGCAGGCCGTACAGATACGCAGTATTTT

V gene: TRBV30
clone size: NA
J gene: TRBJ2-5
D gene: NA
CDR3 protein: CAWQRVQTQGTQYF
CDR3 DNA: TGTGCCTGGCAGCGGGTTCAAACCCAGGGGACCCAGTACTTC

V gene: TRBV29-1
clone size: few
J gene: TRBJ2-2
D gene: TRBD1
CDR3 protein: CSGAGQGAGELFF
CDR3 DNA: TGCAGCGGCGCGGGACAGGGGGCCGGGGAGCTGTTTTTT

V gene: TRBV20-1
clone size: many
J gene: TRBJ2-7
D gene: TRBD2
CDR3 protein: CSAKVGAGGFSYEQYF
CDR3 DNA: TGCAGTGCTAAGGTGGGGGCGGGAGGGTTCTCCTACGAGCAGTACTTC

V gene: TRBV20-1
clone size: many
J gene: TRBJ2-1
D gene: TRBD2
CDR3 protein: CSARTITSGEYNEQFF
CDR3 DNA: TGCAGTGCTAGAACAATCACTAGCGGGGAATACAATGAGCAGTTCTTC